These 25 T cell receptor beta chains were sequenced from one sample in a study of CDR3 diversity in severe acne. TCRdb recomputed calls from the PCR reads with MiXCR, one row per CDR3 protein. The sample consists of more than 70,000 distinct CDR3 sequences, about 50% of them appearing once. The sequencing sample was made of blood. Every receptor here comes from a male donor in good health, serving as a control.

In nucleotides, the CDR3 is TGTGCCAGCAGCTCAGGACTAGCGGGAGGGAGCACAGATACGCAGTATTTT. This translates into CASSSGLAGGSTDTQYF. The chain has TRBV2 and TRBJ2-3, with TRBD2 identical over 15 bases. The length of the CDR3 is 17 residues. Germline V CDR1 and CDR2: SNHLY, FYNNEI. V dropped 6 bases and J dropped 0; count of bases not matched to a gene: 4.

The chain couples TRBV7-8 to TRBJ1-5, with D perhaps matching TRBD1 (5 bases). The CDR3 is 14 amino acids. V gave up 5 bases and J gave up 1 base, with 9 bases separating them. CDR1 SGHVS and CDR2 FQNEAQ come from the germline V gene. The CDR3 region has the DNA TGTGCCAGCAGCCTGGGACTGAGCAATCAGCCCCAGCATTTT. This codes for CASSLGLSNQPQHF.

The chain has TRBV10-3 and TRBJ1-5; the D gene is possibly TRBD1 (6 bases). Trimming took off 5 bases at V and 4 bases at J, with 9 bases between the two ends. The CDR3 has 13 amino acids. Looked up from germline, CDR1 is ENHRY and CDR2 is SYGVKD. As DNA, the CDR3 is TGTGCCATCAGTAAGGGGGAAAATCAGCCCCAGCATTTT. Translated, it gives CAISKGENQPQHF.

The V and J genes are TRBV5-5 and TRBJ2-1, with 11 bases aligning to TRBD2. Germline V CDR1 and CDR2: SGHKS, YYEKEE (reference sequence). The CDR3 totals 15 residues. V lost 4 bases to trimming and J lost 6 bases; unmatched junction nucleotides: 6. The CDR3 region is CASSQLAGGGNEQFF. The DNA for the CDR3 is TGTGCCAGCAGCCAATTAGCGGGGGGGGGCAATGAGCAGTTCTTC.

This chain links TRBV9 with TRBJ1-2; 10 nucleotides agree with TRBD1. After removal of 4 bases from V and 8 bases from J, the junction contained 11 bases not matched to a gene. The CDR3 runs to 15 residues. Germline V gene lookup returns CDR1 SGDLS and CDR2 YYNGEE. CDR3 amino acids: CASSYRDRGSGGYTF. CDR3 nucleotides: TGTGCCAGCAGCTACCGGGACAGGGGTTCGGGGGGCTACACCTTC.

The sample holds one count of this clonotype. The J gene is TRBJ2-2, the V gene TRBV7-2; D may be TRBD2 (6 bases). CDR1 and CDR2 (germline): SGHTA, FQGNSA. The CDR3 is made up of 15 amino acids. Trimming removed 2 bases from V and 6 bases from J, with 13 bases in between. The CDR3 DNA is TGTGCCAGCAGCTTATACGGGGGATCTGCCGGGGAGCTGTTTTTT. Protein sequence: CASSLYGGSAGELFF.

This clonotype occurred many times. V and J are TRBV5-1 and TRBJ2-7, with TRBD2 matching over 11 bases. Germline CDR1 reads SGHRS; CDR2 reads YFSETQ. The CDR3 runs to 16 residues. V shed 4 bases and J 6 bases; nucleotides not matched to a gene: 12. The DNA for the CDR3 is TGCGCCAGCAGCCTGGATTTACTAGCGGGAGCCTCCGAGCAGTACTTC. The encoded protein is CASSLDLLAGASEQYF.

Turning to this clonotype: Possible read error: a much larger clone is one base away. V and J are TRBV12-3 or TRBV12-4 and TRBJ1-1, with a weak D call TRBD1 (5 bases). This CDR3 region has 14 residues. The CDR3 DNA sequence: TGTGCCTGCAGTTTTGGGGGGGAGGACACTGAAGCTTTCTTT. Translation: CACSFGGEDTEAFF.

The chain recombines TRBV2 with TRBJ2-2; D may be TRBD1 or TRBD2 (6 bases each). V shed 8 bases and J shed 12 bases, with 19 bases lying between them. This CDR3 comprises 13 residues. CDR1 and CDR2 (germline): SNHLY, FYNNEI. CDR3 sequence (DNA): TGTGCCAGCTCTAGGGGAGGCACAGGGCAGCTGTTTTTT. Encoded protein: CASSRGGTGQLFF.

V and J are TRBV12-3 or TRBV12-4 and TRBJ2-6; 10 bases fit TRBD1. The CDR3 totals 13 residues. Losses at the gene ends were 6 bases for V and 11 bases for J; bases not matched to a gene: 4. CDR3 in amino acids: CASSLGQGYVLTF. CDR3 bases: TGTGCCAGCAGCCTGGGACAGGGGTACGTCCTGACTTTC.

CDR3 amino acids: CSAPIAGVDVGELFF. The CDR3 bases are TGCAGTGCTCCGATAGCGGGAGTGGATGTCGGGGAGCTGTTTTTT. This chain uses TRBV20-1 with TRBJ2-2, with 9 bases identical to TRBD2. The junction had 11 bases not matched to a gene; V was cut back by 5 bases and J by 7 bases. Germline CDR1 reads DFQATT; CDR2 reads SNEGSKA (reference sequence). The CDR3 consists of 15 residues.

The V gene is TRBV5-6, the J gene TRBJ2-5; no reliable D call. The CDR3 totals 11 residues. CDR1 SGHDT and CDR2 YYEEEE come from the germline V gene. Deletions cut 1 base from V and 9 bases from J, with 7 bases between. As DNA, the CDR3 is TGTGCCAGCAGCTTGCGGCAGGCCCAGTACTTC. Translation: CASSLRQAQYF.

This clonotype was detected a few times. The J gene is TRBJ1-5, the V gene TRBV28; TRBD1 is a possible D gene (5 bases). CDR1 MDHEN and CDR2 SYDVKM come from the germline V gene. Trimming removed 2 bases from V and 2 bases from J, with 22 bases in between. The CDR3 is made up of 19 amino acids. The CDR3 sequence is CASSLMGRDSRGGNQPQHF. The CDR3 DNA sequence: TGTGCCAGCAGTTTAATGGGCCGGGACTCCCGAGGAGGCAATCAGCCCCAGCATTTT.

In its sample, this clonotype was seen many times. This chain connects TRBV29-1 to TRBJ2-7; D possibly corresponds to TRBD1 (6 bases). V was shortened by 5 bases and J by 3 bases, with 14 bases between the two germline ends. The CDR3 sequence is 13 residues long. CDR1 and CDR2 from the germline V gene are SQVTM and ANQGSEA. The DNA for the CDR3 is TGCAGCGTTTTGTCAGGGGATCGCTACGAGCAGTACTTC. Translation: CSVLSGDRYEQYF.

This clonotype was seen a handful of times. The V call is TRBV7-9, the J call TRBJ2-7; the D gene is possibly TRBD1 (6 bases). Trimming took 4 bases from V and 6 from J, leaving 13 bases between them. The CDR3 is 13 residues long. CDR1 is SEHNR and CDR2 is FQNEAQ in the germline V gene (reference sequence). CDR3 coding DNA: TGTGCCAGCAGCTCCACAGGGACCCTCGAGCAGTACTTC. It codes for CASSSTGTLEQYF.

This clonotype was seen only a few times. The genes are TRBV20-1 and TRBJ1-5; 7 nucleotides align to TRBD1. This CDR3 comprises 13 residues. Germline V gene data show CDR1 as DFQATT and CDR2 as SNEGSKA (reference sequence). With 6 bases clipped from V and 6 bases from J, the junction kept 8 bases outside the gene matches. The chain's CDR3 is CSAPGQAGQPQHF. The CDR3 DNA follows: TGCAGTGCGCCCGGACAGGCGGGTCAGCCCCAGCATTTT.

The chain carries TRBV7-8 and TRBJ1-1, with no clear D. Trimming removed 4 bases from V and 0 bases from J, with 9 bases in between. The V gene's germline CDR1 is SGHVS and CDR2 FQNEAQ. The CDR3 loop spans 14 amino acids. The CDR3, as DNA: TGTGCCAGCAGCTCACGAGGAGTGAACACTGAAGCTTTCTTT. Encoded protein: CASSSRGVNTEAFF.

This clonotype was counted at least ten times. The chain recombines TRBV12-3 or TRBV12-4 with TRBJ1-2; no clear D gene. Between the trimmed V and J ends, which lost 2 bases and 4 bases, there was a span of 8 bases. This CDR3 is built from 13 residues. The CDR3 sequence: CASSLSAVYGYTF. The CDR3 coding sequence is TGTGCCAGCAGTTTATCTGCAGTCTATGGCTACACCTTC.

There are many counts of this clonotype. The chain couples TRBV12-3 or TRBV12-4 to TRBJ2-2, with D maybe TRBD1 (5 bases). This CDR3 spans 13 amino acids. Trimming removed 4 bases at V and 7 bases at J, with 10 bases between. CDR3 sequence (DNA): TGTGCCAGCAGTTCCAGGGTTAACGGGGAGCTGTTTTTT. Translating it yields CASSSRVNGELFF.

This clonotype has at least ten counts. The V and J genes are TRBV7-6 and TRBJ2-1, with 10 bases fitting TRBD2. V gave up 6 bases and J gave up 3 bases; unmatched junction bases: 5. CDR1 and CDR2 from the germline V gene are SGHVS and FNYEAQ. The CDR3 is 15 residues long. The CDR3 here is CASRPSGGVYNEQFF. DNA for the CDR3: TGTGCCAGCAGGCCTAGCGGGGGTGTCTACAATGAGCAGTTCTTC.

This rearrangement joins TRBV11-2 to TRBJ2-5, with D possibly matching TRBD2 (6 bases). The CDR3 consists of 16 residues. Trimming took off 0 bases at V and 2 bases at J, with 13 bases between the two ends. CDR1 and CDR2 (germline): SGHAT, FQNNGV. The CDR3, as DNA: TGTGCCAGCAGCTTAGAGGCCGGGACTCCGCAAGAGACCCAGTACTTC. It encodes CASSLEAGTPQETQYF.

The chain recombines TRBV2 with TRBJ2-7; D not certain. The germline CDR1 and CDR2 sequences are SNHLY and FYNNEI. The CDR3 covers 11 residues. Trimming stripped 6 bases from V and 5 bases from J, with 8 bases between. This CDR3 is CASRQKNEQYF. The CDR3 bases are TGTGCCAGCAGGCAGAAAAACGAGCAGTACTTC.

The V and J genes are TRBV5-1 and TRBJ2-5; D not resolved. Germline V gives CDR1 SGHRS, CDR2 YFSETQ. This CDR3 is built from 14 residues. V was pared by 4 bases and J by 0 bases, with 10 bases between. CDR3 nucleotide sequence: TGCGCCAGCAGCCACAAAGGGAACCAAGAGACCCAGTACTTC. Amino acid sequence: CASSHKGNQETQYF.

On this clonotype itself: The CDR3 ends on some other residue instead of the conserved phenylalanine or tryptophan, so this is likely a read error. CDR3 sequence reads: CASRGTAHNYGYTL. The CDR3 nucleotides are TGTGCCAGCAGAGGGACAGCCCACAACTATGGCTACACCCTC. The chain joins TRBV7-9 to TRBJ1-2; 7 nucleotides agree with TRBD1. Germline-derived CDR1 and CDR2 are SEHNR and FQNEAQ (reference sequence). The trim removed 6 bases at V and 2 bases at J, leaving 6 bases unmatched. The CDR3 sequence is 14 residues long.

Many counts were recorded for this clonotype. A single base separates this from a much larger clone, so it may be a read error. This rearrangement joins TRBV28 to TRBJ2-1, with a weak D call TRBD2 (5 bases). CDR1 and CDR2 (germline): MDHEN, SYDVKM. The CDR3 loop spans 13 amino acids. The CDR3 reads CASSSALGVEQLF. The DNA of the CDR3 is TGTGCCAGCAGTTCGGCCCTCGGGGTTGAGCAGCTCTTC.